This T cell receptor (beta chain) was found in a study of T-cell memory formation after mild COVID-19. Turning to the study itself: For the most part, TCR clusters were specific to one donor. Study findings and constraints: Clones shrinking between day 15 and 85 showed a balanced CD4/CD8 split, and those that grew later tilted toward CD4+. Clones that contracted clustered mainly in CM and EM if CD4+ and in EMRA if CD8+.

As regards this clonotype: As yet, its antigen is unknown.

TCRdb reprocessed the 5' RACE reads with MiXCR, giving one entry per CDR3 protein. This repertoire shows nearly 110,000 distinct CDR3 sequences, about 15% found once; its top ten account for 25% to 30%. This receptor was obtained from an adult woman who had mild COVID-19 (a few samples of this study predate the infection). Cell type and time point are not known. The material sequenced was PBMCs or a T cell subset sorted from them (not recorded which).

The CDR3 region has the DNA TGTGCCAGCAGGGGGCGCAGCTATGGCTACACCTTC. It is translated as CASRGRSYGYTF. V is TRBV7-2 and J is TRBJ1-2; weak D call: TRBD1 (5 bases). There are 12 residues in the CDR3. Germline V gives CDR1 SGHTA, CDR2 FQGNSA. The V end was cut by 6 bases, the J end by 4 bases, with 9 bases between.